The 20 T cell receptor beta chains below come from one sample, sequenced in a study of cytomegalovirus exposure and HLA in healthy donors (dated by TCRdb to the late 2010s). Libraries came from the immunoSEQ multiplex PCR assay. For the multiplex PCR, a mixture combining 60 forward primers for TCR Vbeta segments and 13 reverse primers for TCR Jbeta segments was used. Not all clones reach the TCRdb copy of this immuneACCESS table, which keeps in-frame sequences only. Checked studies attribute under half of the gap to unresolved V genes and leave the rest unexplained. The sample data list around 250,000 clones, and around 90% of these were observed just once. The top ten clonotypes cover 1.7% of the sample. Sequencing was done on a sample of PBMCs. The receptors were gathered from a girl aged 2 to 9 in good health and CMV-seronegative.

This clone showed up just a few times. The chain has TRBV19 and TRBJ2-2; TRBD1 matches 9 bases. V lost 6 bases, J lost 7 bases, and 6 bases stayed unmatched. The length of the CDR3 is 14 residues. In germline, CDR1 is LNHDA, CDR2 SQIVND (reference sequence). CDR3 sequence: CASRHDRGSGELFF. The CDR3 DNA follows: TGTGCCAGTAGACACGACAGGGGGAGCGGGGAGCTGTTTTTT.

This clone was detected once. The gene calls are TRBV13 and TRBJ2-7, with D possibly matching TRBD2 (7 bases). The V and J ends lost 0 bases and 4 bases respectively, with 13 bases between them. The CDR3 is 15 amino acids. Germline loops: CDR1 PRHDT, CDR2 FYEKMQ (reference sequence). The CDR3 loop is CASSLGRGGAYEQYF. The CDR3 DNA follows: TGTGCCAGCAGCTTAGGAAGGGGGGGGGCTTACGAGCAGTACTTC.

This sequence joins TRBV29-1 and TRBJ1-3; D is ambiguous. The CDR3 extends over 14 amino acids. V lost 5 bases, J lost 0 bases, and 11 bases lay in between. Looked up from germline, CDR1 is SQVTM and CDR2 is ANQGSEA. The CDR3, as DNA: TGCAGCGTTCACGTCGGGAACTCTGGAAACACCATATATTTT. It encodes CSVHVGNSGNTIYF. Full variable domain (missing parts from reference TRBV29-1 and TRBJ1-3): SAVISQKPSRDICQRGTSLTIQCQVDSQVTMMFWYRQQPGQSLTLIATANQGSEATYESGFVIDKFPISRPNLTFSTLTVSNMSPEDSSIYLCSVHVGNSGNTIYFGEGSWLTVV.

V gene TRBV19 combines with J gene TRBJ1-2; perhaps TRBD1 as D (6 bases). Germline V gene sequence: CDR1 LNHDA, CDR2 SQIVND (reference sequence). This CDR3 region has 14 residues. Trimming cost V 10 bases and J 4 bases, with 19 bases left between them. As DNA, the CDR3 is TGTGCCACCAGACAGGAAGGGGCCTCCTATGGCTACACCTTC. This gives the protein CATRQEGASYGYTF.

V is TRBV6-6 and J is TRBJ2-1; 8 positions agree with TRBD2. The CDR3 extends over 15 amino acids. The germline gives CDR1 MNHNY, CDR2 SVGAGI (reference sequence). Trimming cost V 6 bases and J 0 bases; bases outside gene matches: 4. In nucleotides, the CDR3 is TGTGCCAGCAGGGATAGCGGGACCTCCTACAATGAGCAGTTCTTC. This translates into CASRDSGTSYNEQFF.

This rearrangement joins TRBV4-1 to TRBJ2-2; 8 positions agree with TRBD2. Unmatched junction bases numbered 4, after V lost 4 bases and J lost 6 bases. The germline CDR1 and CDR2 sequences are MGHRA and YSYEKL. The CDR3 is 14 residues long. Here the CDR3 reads CASSPGLAAGELFF. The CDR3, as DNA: TGCGCCAGCAGCCCTGGACTAGCAGCCGGGGAGCTGTTTTTT.

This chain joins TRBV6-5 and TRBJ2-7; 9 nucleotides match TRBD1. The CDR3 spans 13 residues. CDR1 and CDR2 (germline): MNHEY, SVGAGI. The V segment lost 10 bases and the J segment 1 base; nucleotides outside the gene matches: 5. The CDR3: CATWTGASYEQYF. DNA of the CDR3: TGTGCCACCTGGACAGGGGCGTCCTACGAGCAGTACTTC.

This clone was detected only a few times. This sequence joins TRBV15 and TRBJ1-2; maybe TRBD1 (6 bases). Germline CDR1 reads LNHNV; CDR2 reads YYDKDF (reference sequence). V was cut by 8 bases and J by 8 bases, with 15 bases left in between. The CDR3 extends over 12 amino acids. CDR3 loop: CATAGFQGGYTF. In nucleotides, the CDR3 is TGTGCCACCGCCGGGTTTCAGGGGGGCTACACCTTC.

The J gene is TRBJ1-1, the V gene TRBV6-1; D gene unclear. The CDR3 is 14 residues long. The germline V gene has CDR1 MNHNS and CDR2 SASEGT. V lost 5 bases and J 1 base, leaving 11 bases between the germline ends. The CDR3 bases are TGTGCCAGCAGTTATGAGGGATCGAACACTGAAGCTTTCTTT. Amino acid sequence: CASSYEGSNTEAFF.

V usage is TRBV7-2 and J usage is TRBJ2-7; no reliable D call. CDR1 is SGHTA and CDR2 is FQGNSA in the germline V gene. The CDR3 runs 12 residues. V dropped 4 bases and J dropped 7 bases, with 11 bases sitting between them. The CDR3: CASSSVFSEQYF. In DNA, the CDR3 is TGTGCCAGCAGCTCTGTTTTCAGTGAGCAGTACTTC.

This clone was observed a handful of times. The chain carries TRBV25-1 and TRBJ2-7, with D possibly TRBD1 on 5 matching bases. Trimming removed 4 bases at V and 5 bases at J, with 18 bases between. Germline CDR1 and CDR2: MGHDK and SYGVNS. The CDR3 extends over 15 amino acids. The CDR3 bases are TGTGCCAGCAGTGGCTCGGTTAAGGGGTTTGACGAGCAGTACTTC. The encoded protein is CASSGSVKGFDEQYF.

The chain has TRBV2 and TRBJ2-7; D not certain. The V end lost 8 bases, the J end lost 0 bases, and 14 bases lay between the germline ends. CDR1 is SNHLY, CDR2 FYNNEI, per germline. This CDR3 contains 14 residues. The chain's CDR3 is CASGSPASSYEQYF. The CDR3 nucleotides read TGTGCCAGCGGCTCCCCCGCAAGCTCCTACGAGCAGTACTTC.

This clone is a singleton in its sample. Here the CDR3 reads CASSKGLAGDEQYF. CDR3 nucleotides: TGCGCCAGCAGCAAAGGACTAGCGGGAGACGAGCAGTACTTC. V is TRBV5-1 and J is TRBJ2-5; 13 nucleotides match TRBD2. The last part of the DNA fits TRBJ2-7 better; the J call may be wrong. Germline lookup yields CDR1 SGHRS and CDR2 YFSETQ. The CDR3 consists of 14 residues.

CDR3 residues: CASGGAGLSQPQHF. The CDR3 DNA is TGTGCTAGTGGGGGCGCAGGGCTCAGTCAGCCCCAGCATTTT. The chain is built from TRBV12-5 and TRBJ1-5; possibly TRBD1 for D (5 bases). Germline V gives CDR1 LGHNT, CDR2 FRNRAP. V dropped 6 bases and J dropped 6 bases, with 15 bases sitting between them. This CDR3 has 14 residues.

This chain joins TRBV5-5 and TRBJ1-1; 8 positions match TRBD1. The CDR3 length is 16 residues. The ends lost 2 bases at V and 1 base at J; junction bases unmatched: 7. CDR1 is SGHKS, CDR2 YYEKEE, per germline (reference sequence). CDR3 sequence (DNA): TGTGCCAGCAGCTTAGTGTTCGACAGGGGGAACACTGAAGCTTTCTTT. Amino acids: CASSLVFDRGNTEAFF.

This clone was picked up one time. CDR3 amino acids: CASSTGTAPYEQYF. The CDR3 DNA sequence: TGTGCCAGCTCAACCGGGACAGCCCCCTACGAGCAGTACTTC. The chain links TRBV18 to TRBJ2-7; 7 bases fit TRBD1. Germline V gene data show CDR1 as KGHSH and CDR2 as LQKENI. The CDR3 covers 14 residues. Losses at the gene ends were 5 bases for V and 2 bases for J; bases not matched to a gene: 6.

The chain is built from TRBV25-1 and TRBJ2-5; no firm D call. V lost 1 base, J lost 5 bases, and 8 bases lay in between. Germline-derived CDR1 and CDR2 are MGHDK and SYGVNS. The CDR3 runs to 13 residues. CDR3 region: CASSESLDETQYF. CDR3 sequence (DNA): TGTGCCAGCAGTGAATCCCTAGACGAGACCCAGTACTTC.

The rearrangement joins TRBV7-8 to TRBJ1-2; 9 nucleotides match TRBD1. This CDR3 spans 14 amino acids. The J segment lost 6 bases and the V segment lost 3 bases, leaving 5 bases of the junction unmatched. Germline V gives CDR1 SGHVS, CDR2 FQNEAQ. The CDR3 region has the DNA TGTGCCAGCAGCTTTGAACAGGGGGCAAATGGCTACACCTTC. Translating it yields CASSFEQGANGYTF.

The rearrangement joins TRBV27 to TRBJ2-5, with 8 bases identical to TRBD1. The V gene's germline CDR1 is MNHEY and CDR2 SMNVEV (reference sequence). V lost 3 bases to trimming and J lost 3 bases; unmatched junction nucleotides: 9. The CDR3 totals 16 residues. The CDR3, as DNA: TGTGCCAGCAGTTTGGGGACAGGTTCGGCAAAAGAGACCCAGTACTTC. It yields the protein CASSLGTGSAKETQYF.

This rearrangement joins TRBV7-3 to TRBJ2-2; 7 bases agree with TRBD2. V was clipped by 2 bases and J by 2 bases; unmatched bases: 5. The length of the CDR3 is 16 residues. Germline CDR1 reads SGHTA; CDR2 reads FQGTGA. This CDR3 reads CASSLSGGSNTGELFF. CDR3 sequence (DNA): TGTGCCAGCAGCTTATCCGGGGGGTCTAACACCGGGGAGCTGTTTTTT.